Included here is one T cell receptor beta chain sequence, with context. These data belong to a study of long-term antiretroviral therapy in people with HIV. Survey-level immunoSEQ v3.0 assays were run. Profiled with immunoSEQ multiplex PCR; TCRdb holds only in-frame clones, not every one. The sample holds roughly 25,000 clones, around four fifths seen once. V was shortened by 0 bases and J by 6 bases, with 9 bases between the two germline ends. The CDR3 totals 15 residues. Germline V CDR1 and CDR2: LGHNA, YSLEER. The chain uses TRBV4-3 and TRBJ1-6; D may be TRBD1 (5 bases). This sample comprised unsorted PBMCs, obtained 0.4 years after starting antiretroviral therapy. This receptor was obtained from a man between 50 and 59 years old with HIV. CDR3 in DNA: TGCGCCAGCAGCCAAGATCGACAGTCTAATTCACCCCTCCACTTT. Its translation is CASSQDRQSNSPLHF.